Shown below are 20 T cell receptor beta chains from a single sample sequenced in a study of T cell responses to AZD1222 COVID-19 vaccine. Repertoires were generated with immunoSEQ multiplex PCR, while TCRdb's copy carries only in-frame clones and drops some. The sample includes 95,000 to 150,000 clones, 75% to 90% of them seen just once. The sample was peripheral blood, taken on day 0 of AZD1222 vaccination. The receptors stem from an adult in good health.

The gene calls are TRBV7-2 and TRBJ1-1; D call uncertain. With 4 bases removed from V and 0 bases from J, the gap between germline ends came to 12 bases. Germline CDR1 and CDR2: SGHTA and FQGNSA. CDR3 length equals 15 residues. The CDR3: CASSSGVGVNTEAFF. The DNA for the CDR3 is TGTGCCAGCAGCTCCGGGGTTGGGGTGAACACTGAAGCTTTCTTT.

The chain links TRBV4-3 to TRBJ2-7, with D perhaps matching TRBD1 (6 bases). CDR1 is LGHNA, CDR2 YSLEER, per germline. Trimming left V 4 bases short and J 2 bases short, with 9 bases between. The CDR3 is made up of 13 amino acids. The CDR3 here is CASSRDTTYEQYF. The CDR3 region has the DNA TGCGCCAGCAGCCGGGACACCACCTACGAGCAGTACTTC.

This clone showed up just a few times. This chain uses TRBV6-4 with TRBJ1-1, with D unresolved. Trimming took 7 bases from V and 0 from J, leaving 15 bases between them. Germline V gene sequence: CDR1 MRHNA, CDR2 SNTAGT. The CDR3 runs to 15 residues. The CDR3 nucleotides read TGTGCCAGCACCGTCGACCGGCCCATGAACACTGAAGCTTTCTTT. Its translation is CASTVDRPMNTEAFF.

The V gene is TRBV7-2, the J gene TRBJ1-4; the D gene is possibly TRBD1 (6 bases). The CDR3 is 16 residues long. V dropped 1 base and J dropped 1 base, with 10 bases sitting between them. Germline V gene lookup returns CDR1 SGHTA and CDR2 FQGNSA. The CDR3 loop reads CASSLGVQGTNEKLFF. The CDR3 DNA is TGTGCCAGCAGCTTAGGGGTACAGGGAACTAATGAAAAACTGTTTTTT.

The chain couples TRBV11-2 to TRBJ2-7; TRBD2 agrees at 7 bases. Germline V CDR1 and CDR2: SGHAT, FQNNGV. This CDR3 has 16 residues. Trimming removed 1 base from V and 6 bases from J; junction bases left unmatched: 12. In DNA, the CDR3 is TGTGCCAGCAGCTTAGCCGGTGTCGCGGGAGTGGGCGAGCAGTACTTC. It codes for CASSLAGVAGVGEQYF. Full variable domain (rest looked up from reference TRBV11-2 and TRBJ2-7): EAGVAQSPRYKIIEKRQSVAFWCNPISGHATLYWYQQILGQGPKLLIQFQNNGVVDDSQLPKDRFSAERLKGVDSTLKIQPAKLEDSAVYLCASSLAGVAGVGEQYFGPGTRLTVT.

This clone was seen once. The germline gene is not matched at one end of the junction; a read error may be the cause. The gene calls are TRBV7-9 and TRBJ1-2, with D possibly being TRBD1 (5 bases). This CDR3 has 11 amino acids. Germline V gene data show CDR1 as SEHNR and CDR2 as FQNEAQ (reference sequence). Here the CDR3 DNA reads TGTGCCGGCAGCCGGGACGGTCGCTACACCTTC. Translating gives CAGSRDGRYTF.

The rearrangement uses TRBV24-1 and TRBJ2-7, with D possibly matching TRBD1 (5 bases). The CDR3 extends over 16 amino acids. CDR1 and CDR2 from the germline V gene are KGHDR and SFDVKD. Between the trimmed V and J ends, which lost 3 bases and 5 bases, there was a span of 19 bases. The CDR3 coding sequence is TGTGCCACCAGTGATCCAGGGTTCAGGGCTGGGAACGAGCAGTACTTC. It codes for CATSDPGFRAGNEQYF.

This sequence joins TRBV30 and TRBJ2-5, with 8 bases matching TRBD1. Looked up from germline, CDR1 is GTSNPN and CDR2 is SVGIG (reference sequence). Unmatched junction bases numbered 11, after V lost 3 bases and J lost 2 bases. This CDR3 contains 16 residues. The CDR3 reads CAWSVEGTGHQETQYF. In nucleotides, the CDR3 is TGTGCCTGGAGCGTTGAGGGGACAGGACATCAAGAGACCCAGTACTTC.

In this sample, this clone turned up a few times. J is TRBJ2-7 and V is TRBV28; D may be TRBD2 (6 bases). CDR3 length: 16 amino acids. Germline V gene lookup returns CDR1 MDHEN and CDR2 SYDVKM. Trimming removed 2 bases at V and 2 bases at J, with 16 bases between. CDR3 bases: TGTGCCAGCAGTTTACTAACCCCCGGGGGAACCTACGAGCAGTACTTC. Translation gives CASSLLTPGGTYEQYF.

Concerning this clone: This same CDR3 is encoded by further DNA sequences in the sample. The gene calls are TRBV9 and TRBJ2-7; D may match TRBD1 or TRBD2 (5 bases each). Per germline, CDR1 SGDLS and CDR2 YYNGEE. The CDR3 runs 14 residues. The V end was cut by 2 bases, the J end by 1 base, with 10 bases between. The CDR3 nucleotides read TGTGCCAGCAGCGTCGGGGCAGATTCCTACGAGCAGTACTTC. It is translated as CASSVGADSYEQYF.

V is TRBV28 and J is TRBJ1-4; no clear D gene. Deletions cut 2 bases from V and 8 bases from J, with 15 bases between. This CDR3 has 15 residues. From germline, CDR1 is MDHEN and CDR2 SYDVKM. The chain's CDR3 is CASSLGVLSREKLFF. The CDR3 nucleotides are TGTGCCAGCAGTTTAGGGGTCTTATCTCGGGAAAAACTGTTTTTT.

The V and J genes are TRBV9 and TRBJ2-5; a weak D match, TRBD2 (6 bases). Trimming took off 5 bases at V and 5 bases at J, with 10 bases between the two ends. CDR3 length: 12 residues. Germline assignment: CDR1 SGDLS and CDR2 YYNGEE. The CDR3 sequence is CASSKEGETQYF. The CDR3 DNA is TGTGCCAGCAGTAAGGAGGGGGAGACCCAGTACTTC.

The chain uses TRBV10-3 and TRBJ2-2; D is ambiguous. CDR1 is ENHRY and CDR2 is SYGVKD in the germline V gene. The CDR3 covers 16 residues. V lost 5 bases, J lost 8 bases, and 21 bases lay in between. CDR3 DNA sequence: TGTGCCATCAGTTCTTCCACGGTCCAAGGTGCGGGGGAGCTGTTTTTT. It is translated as CAISSSTVQGAGELFF.

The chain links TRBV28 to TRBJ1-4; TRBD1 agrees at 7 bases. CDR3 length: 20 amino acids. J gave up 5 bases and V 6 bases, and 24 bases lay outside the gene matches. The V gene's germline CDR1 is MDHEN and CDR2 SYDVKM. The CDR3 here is CASSLSLLAGTADLNEKLFF. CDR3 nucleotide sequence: TGTGCCAGCAGCCTTTCTCTGCTGGCCGGGACAGCGGACTTGAATGAAAAACTGTTTTTT.

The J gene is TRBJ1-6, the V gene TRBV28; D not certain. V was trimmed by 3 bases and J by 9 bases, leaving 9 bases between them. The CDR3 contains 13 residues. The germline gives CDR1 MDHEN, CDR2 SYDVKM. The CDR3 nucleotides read TGTGCCAGCAGTTTTTGGGAGGGTTCACCCCTCCACTTT. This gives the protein CASSFWEGSPLHF.

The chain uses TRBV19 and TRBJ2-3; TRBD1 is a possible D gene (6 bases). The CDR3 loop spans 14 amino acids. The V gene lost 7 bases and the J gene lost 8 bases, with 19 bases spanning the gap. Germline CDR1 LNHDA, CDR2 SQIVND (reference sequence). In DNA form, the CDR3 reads TGTGCCAGTAAGTCCGAGTCGTCCAGGGGTACGCAGTATTTT. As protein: CASKSESSRGTQYF.

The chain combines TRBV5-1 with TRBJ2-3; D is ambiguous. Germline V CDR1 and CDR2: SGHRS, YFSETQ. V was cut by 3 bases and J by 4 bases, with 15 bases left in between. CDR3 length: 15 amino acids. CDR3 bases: TGCGCCAGCAGCTCGGTTTGGGCCTCCGCAGATACGCAGTATTTT. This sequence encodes CASSSVWASADTQYF.

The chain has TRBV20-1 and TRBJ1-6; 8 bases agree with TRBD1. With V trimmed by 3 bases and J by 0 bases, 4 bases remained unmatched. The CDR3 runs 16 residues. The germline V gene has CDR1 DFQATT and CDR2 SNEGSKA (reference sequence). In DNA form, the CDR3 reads TGCAGTGCTAGTGGGGACAGGTTCTCCTATAATTCACCCCTCCACTTT. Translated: CSASGDRFSYNSPLHF.

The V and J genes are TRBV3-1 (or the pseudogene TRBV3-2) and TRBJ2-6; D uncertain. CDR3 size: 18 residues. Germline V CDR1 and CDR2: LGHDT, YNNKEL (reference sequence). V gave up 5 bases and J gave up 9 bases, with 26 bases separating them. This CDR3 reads CASSWSATLHKVGNVLTF. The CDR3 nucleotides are TGTGCCAGCAGCTGGAGCGCCACCCTTCACAAAGTCGGCAACGTCCTGACTTTC.

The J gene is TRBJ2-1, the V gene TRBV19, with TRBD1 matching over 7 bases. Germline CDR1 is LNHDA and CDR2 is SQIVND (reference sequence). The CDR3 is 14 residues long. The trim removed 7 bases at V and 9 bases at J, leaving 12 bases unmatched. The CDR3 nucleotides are TGTGCCAGTATCGCCATGGGACGGGACAGTGAGCAGTTCTTC. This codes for CASIAMGRDSEQFF.